This record concerns one T cell receptor beta chain sequence. The antigen is undetermined. Isolated per sample were at least 6 million PBMCs. From germline, CDR1 is SGHTA and CDR2 FQGNSA. This CDR3 spans 16 amino acids. V lost 1 base, J lost 6 bases, and 10 bases stayed unmatched. The data stem from a study of blood T cells in healthy people across ages. Whole-study findings and limits: Getting older went along with TCR beta diversity per million T cells dropping roughly linearly.

The authors ran a second PCR of roughly 6 to 12 cycles using a sample-barcoded 5' primer and a J-beta primer mix. TCRdb reprocessed the 5' RACE reads via MiXCR and lists one record per CDR3 protein. Among 1.5 million to 2 million distinct CDR3 sequences listed, 28% were seen once. This clonotype was obtained from a woman aged 30 to 39 in good health. The material sequenced was blood. The chain joins TRBV7-2 to TRBJ2-5; 8 positions match TRBD2. DNA for the CDR3: TGTGCCAGCAGCTTAGGATTGAACGGGGGGGCGCAGACCCAGTACTTC. Its protein is CASSLGLNGGAQTQYF.